This T cell receptor (beta chain) was captured in a study of shared clonotypes between healthy human individuals. Study summary: Donor ages ranged 18 to 49 years: a couple of women, a few men.

The study, taken as a whole, reports: Generation probabilities of non-shared clonotypes were lower (relative to those shared by all four donors).

Regarding this clone: No antigen is known for it.

The authors distributed each subset's genomic DNA evenly over several immunoSEQ plates. Profiling relied on immunoSEQ multiplex PCR, and the TCRdb table lists in-frame clones only, not all of them. The sample lists some 2,500,000 clones, roughly 93% occurring once. Deletions cut 2 bases from V and 2 bases from J, with 13 bases between. The germline CDR1 and CDR2 sequences are SGHRS and YFSETQ. The CDR3 has 15 amino acids. Each of the donors was a healthy adult who was HIV-negative and had not had a recent acute infection or vaccination. The clonotype comes from a man aged 18 to 30 in good health. Some clones in this sample may be carry-over from other donors' samples. This sequence joins TRBV5-1 and TRBJ2-5; weak D call: TRBD2 (5 bases). Material for sequencing was naive CD4+ T cells from PBMCs. Subset here: CD45RA+ positively selected. CDR3 region: CASSFTRGVQETQYF. CDR3 DNA sequence: TGCGCCAGCAGCTTTACCCGGGGAGTACAAGAGACCCAGTACTTC.